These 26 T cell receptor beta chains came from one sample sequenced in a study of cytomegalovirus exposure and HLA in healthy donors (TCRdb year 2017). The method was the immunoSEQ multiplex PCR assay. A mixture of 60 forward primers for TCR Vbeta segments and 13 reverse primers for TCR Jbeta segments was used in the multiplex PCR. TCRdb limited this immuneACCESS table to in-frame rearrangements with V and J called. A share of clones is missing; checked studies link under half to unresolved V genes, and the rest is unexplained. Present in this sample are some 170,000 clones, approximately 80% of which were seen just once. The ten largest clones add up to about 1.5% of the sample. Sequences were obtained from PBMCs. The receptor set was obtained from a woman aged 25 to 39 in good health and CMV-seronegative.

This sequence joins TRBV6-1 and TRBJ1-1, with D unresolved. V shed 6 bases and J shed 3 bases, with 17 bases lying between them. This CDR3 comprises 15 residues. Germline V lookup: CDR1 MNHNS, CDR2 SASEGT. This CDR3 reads CASRPIGRGDTEAFF. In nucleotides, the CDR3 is TGTGCCAGCAGGCCCATAGGGCGGGGAGACACTGAAGCTTTCTTT.

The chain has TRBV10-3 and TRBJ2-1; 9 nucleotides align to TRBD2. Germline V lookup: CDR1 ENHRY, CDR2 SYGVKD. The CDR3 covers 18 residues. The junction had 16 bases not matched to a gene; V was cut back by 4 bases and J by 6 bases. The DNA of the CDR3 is TGTGCCATCAGTGGCGAGTCTAGCGGGATTACCCATGGCAATGAGCAGTTCTTC. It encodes CAISGESSGITHGNEQFF.

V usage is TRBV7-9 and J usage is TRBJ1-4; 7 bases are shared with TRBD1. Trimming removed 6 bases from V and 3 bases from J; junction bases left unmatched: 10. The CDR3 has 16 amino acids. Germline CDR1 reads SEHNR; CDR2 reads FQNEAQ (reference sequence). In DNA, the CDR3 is TGTGCCAGCAGTTACACCCGCACAGGGGCTAATGAAAAACTGTTTTTT. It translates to CASSYTRTGANEKLFF. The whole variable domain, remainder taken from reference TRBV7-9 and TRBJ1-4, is DTGVSQNPRHKITKRGQNVTFRCDPISEHNRLYWYRQTLGQGPEFLTYFQNEAQLEKSRLLSDRFSAERPKGSFSTLEIQRTEQGDSAMYLCASSYTRTGANEKLFFGSGTQLSVL.

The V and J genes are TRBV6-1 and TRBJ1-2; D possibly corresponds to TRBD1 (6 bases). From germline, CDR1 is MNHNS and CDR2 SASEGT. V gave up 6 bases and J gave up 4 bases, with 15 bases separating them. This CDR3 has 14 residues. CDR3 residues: CASSETGDLYGYTF. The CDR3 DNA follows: TGTGCCAGCAGCGAGACAGGAGATCTCTATGGCTACACCTTC.

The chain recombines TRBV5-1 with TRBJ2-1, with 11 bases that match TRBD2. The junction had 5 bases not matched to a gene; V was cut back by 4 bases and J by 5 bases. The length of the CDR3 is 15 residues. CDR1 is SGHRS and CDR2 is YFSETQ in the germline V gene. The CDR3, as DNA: TGCGCCAGCAGCATGGGACTAGCGGACCACAATGAGCAGTTCTTC. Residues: CASSMGLADHNEQFF.

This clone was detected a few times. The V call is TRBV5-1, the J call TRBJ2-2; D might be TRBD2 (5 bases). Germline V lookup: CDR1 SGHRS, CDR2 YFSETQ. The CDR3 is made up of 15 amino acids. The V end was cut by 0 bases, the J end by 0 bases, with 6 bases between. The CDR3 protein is CASSLVGANTGELFF. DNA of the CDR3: TGCGCCAGCAGCTTGGTCGGGGCGAACACCGGGGAGCTGTTTTTT.

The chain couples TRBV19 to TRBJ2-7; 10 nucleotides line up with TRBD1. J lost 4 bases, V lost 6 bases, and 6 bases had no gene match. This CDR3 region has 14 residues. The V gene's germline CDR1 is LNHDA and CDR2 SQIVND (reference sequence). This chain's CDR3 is CASSAGQGGYEQYF. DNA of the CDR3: TGTGCCAGTAGCGCCGGACAGGGGGGATACGAGCAGTACTTC.

CDR3: CASSVGQGAYEQYF. CDR3 coding DNA: TGTGCCAGCAGCGTGGGACAGGGCGCGTACGAGCAGTACTTC. The rearrangement uses TRBV5-4 and TRBJ2-7; 9 bases align to TRBD1. With V trimmed by 4 bases and J by 4 bases, 6 bases remained unmatched. Germline CDR1 and CDR2: SGHNT and YYREEE (reference sequence). This CDR3 has 14 amino acids.

As DNA, the CDR3 is TGTGCCAGCAGCTTAGCAGGGGATCAGCCCCAGCATTTT. Translating gives CASSLAGDQPQHF. V is TRBV11-2 and J is TRBJ1-5, with D tentatively TRBD1 (6 bases). The CDR3 covers 13 residues. Trimming cost V 1 base and J 5 bases, with 6 bases left between them. CDR1 SGHAT and CDR2 FQNNGV come from the germline V gene.

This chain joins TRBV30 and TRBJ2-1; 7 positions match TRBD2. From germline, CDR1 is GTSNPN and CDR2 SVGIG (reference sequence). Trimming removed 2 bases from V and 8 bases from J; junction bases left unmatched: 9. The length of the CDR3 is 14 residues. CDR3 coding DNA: TGTGCCTGGAGTCTAAAGAGGACTAGTCATGAGCAGTTCTTC. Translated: CAWSLKRTSHEQFF.

CDR3 sequence reads: CASSLSGQGNDEQYF. CDR3 nucleotide sequence: TGTGCCAGCAGCTTATCGGGACAGGGGAACGACGAGCAGTACTTC. The chain combines TRBV7-9 with TRBJ2-7, with TRBD1 matching 10 bases. CDR1 and CDR2 from the germline V gene are SEHNR and FQNEAQ (reference sequence). With 2 bases clipped from V and 5 bases from J, the junction kept 6 bases outside the gene matches. This CDR3 spans 15 amino acids.

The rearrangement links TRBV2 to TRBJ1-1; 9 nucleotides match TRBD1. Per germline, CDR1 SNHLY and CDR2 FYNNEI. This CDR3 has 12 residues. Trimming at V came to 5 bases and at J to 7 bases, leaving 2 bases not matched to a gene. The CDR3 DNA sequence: TGTGCCAGCAGTACGGGACAGGGTGAAGCTTTCTTT. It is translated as CASSTGQGEAFF.

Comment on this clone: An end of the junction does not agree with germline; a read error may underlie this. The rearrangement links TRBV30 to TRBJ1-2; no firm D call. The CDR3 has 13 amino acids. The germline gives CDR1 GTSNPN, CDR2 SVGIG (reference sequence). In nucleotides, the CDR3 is TGTGCCTGGTTTGGAAGGATAGCATATGGCTACCCCTTC. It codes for CAWFGRIAYGYPF.

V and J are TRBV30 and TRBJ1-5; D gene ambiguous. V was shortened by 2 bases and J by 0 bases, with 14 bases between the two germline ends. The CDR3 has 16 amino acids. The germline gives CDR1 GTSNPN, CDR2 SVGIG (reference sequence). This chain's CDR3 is CAWSSLGQASNQPQHF. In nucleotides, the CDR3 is TGTGCCTGGAGTAGTCTTGGGCAGGCTAGCAATCAGCCCCAGCATTTT.

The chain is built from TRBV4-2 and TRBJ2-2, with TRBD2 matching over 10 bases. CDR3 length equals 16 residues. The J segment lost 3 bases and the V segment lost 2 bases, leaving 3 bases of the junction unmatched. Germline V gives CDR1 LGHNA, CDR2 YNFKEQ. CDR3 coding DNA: TGTGCCAGCAGCCAACTTACTAGCGGGGACACCGGGGAGCTGTTTTTT. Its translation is CASSQLTSGDTGELFF.

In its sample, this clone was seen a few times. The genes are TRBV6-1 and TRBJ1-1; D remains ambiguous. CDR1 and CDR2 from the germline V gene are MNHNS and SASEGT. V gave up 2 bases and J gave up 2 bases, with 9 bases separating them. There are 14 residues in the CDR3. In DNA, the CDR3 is TGTGCCAGCAGTGAAAGACACTCCAACACTGAAGCTTTCTTT. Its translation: CASSERHSNTEAFF.

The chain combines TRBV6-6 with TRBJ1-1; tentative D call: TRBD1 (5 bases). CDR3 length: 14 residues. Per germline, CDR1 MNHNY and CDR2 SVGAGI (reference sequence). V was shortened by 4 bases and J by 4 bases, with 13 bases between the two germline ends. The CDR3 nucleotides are TGTGCCAGCAGTTCGCAGGGTACGAGCACTGAAGCTTTCTTT. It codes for CASSSQGTSTEAFF.

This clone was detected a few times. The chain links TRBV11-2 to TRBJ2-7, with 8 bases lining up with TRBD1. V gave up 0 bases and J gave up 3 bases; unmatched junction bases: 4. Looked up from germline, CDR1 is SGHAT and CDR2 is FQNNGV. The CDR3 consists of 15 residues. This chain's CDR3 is CASSLETGGNYEQYF. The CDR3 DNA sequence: TGTGCCAGCAGCTTAGAAACAGGGGGAAACTACGAGCAGTACTTC. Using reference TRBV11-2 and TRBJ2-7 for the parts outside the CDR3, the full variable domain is EAGVAQSPRYKIIEKRQSVAFWCNPISGHATLYWYQQILGQGPKLLIQFQNNGVVDDSQLPKDRFSAERLKGVDSTLKIQPAKLEDSAVYLCASSLETGGNYEQYFGPGTRLTVT.

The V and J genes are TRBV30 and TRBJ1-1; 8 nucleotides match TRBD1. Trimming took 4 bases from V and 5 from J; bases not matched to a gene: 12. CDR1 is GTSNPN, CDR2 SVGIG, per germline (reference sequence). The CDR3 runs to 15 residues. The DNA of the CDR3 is TGTGCCTGGATAAATCGACAGGGGAGTTTAACTGAAGCTTTCTTT. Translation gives CAWINRQGSLTEAFF.

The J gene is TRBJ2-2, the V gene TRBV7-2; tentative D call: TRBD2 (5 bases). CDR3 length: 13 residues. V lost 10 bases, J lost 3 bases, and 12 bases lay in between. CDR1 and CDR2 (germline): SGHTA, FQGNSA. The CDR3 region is CATQADYTGELFF. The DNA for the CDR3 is TGTGCCACCCAAGCGGATTACACCGGGGAGCTGTTTTTT. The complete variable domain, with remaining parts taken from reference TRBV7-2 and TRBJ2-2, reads GAGVSQSPSNKVTEKGKDVELRCDPISGHTALYWYRQSLGQGLEFLIYFQGNSAPDKSGLPSDRFSAERTGGSVSTLTIQRTQQEDSAVYLCATQADYTGELFFGEGSRLTVL.

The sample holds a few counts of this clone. The CDR3 region has the DNA TGCGCCAGCAGCTTGGAGGCGGGGCGGGGCTCTGAAGCTTTCTTT. Translated, it gives CASSLEAGRGSEAFF. The genes are TRBV5-1 and TRBJ1-1, with D tentatively TRBD1 (5 bases). This CDR3 has 15 amino acids. Trimming took 0 bases from V and 6 from J, leaving 15 bases between them. Germline CDR1 reads SGHRS; CDR2 reads YFSETQ.

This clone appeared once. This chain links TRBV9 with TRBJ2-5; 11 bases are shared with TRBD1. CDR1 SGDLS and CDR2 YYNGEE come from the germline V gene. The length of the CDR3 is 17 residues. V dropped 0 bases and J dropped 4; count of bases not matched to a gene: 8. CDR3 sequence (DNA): TGTGCCAGCAGCGTAGCAGGACAGGGGGCGGTCTTAGAGACCCAGTACTTC. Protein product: CASSVAGQGAVLETQYF. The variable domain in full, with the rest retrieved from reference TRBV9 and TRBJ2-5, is DSGVTQTPKHLITATGQRVTLRCSPRSGDLSVYWYQQSLDQGLQFLIQYYNGEERAKGNILERFSAQQFPDLHSELNLSSLELGDSALYFCASSVAGQGAVLETQYFGPGTRLLVL.

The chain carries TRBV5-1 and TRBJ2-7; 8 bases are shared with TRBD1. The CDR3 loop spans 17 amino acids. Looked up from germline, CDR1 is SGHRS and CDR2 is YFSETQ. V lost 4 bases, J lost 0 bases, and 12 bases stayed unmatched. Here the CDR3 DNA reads TGCGCCAGCAGCCCCGGACAGGGAGGAGTGTCCTCCTACGAGCAGTACTTC. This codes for CASSPGQGGVSSYEQYF.

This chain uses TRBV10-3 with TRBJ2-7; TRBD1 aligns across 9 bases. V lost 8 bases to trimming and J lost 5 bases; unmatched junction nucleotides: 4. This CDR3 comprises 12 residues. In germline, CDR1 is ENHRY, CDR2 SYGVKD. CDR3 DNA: TGTGCCATCGCAGGGACAGGGAACGAGCAGTACTTC. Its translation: CAIAGTGNEQYF.

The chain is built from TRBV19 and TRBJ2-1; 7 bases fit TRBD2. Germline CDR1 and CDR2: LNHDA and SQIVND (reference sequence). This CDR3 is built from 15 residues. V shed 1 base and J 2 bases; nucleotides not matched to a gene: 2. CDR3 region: CASSIGLAAYNEQFF. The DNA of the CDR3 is TGTGCCAGTAGTATAGGTCTAGCGGCCTACAATGAGCAGTTCTTC.

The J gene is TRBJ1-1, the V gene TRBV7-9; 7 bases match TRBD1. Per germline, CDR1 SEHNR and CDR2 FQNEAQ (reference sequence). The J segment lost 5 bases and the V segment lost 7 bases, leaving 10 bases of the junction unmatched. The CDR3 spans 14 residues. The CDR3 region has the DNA TGTGCCAGCACACCAACAGGGGCCGTTACTGAAGCTTTCTTT. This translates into CASTPTGAVTEAFF.